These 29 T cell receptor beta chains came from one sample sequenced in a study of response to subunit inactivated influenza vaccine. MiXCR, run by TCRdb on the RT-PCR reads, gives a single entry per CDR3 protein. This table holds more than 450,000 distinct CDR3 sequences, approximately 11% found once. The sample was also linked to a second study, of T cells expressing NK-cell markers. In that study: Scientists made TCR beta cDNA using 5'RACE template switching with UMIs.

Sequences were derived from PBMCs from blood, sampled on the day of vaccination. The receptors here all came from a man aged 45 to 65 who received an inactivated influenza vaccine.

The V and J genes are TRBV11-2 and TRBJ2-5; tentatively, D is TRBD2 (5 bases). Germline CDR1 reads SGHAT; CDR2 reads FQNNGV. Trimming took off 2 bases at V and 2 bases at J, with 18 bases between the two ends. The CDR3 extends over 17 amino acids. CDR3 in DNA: TGTGCCAGCAGCTTATGGACGGGGTTCCACCAACAAGAGACCCAGTACTTC. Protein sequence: CASSLWTGFHQQETQYF.

Here the CDR3 DNA reads TGCGCCAGCAGCCAAGGTGACTCCGGGGAGCTGTTTTTT. It specifies CASSQGDSGELFF. The chain links TRBV4-1 to TRBJ2-2; D not resolved. V was shortened by 1 base and J by 6 bases, with 6 bases between the two germline ends. Per the germline V gene, CDR1 is MGHRA and CDR2 is YSYEKL. The CDR3 is made up of 13 amino acids.

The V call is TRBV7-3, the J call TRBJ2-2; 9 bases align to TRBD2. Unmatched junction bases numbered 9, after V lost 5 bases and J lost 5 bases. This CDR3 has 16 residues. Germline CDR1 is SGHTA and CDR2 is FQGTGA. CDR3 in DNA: TGTGCCAGCAGCCCCGGCGGGAGGGCCAGAACCGGGGAGCTGTTTTTT. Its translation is CASSPGGRARTGELFF.

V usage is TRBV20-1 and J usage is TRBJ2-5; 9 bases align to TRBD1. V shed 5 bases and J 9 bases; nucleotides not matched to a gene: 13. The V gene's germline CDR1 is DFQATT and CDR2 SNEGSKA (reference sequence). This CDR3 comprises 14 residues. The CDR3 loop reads CSASWNRDREAQYF. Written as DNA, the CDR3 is TGCAGTGCTTCCTGGAACCGGGACAGGGAGGCCCAGTACTTC.

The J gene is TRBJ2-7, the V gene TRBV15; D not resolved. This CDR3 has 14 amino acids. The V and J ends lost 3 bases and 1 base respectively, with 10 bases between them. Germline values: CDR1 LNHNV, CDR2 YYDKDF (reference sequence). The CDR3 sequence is CATSSGPISYEQYF. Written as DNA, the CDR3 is TGTGCCACCAGCAGCGGACCCATATCCTACGAGCAGTACTTC.

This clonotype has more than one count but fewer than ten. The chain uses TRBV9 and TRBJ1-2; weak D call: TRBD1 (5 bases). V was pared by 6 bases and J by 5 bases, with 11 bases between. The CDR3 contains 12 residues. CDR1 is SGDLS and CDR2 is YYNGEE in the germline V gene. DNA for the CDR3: TGTGCCAGCATGGGAGGGGCGTATGGCTACACCTTC. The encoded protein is CASMGGAYGYTF.

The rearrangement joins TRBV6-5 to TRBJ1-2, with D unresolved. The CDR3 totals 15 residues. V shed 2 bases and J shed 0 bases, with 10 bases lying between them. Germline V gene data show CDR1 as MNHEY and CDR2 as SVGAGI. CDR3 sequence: CASSYGLLPNYGYTF. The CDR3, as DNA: TGTGCCAGCAGTTACGGCCTACTTCCTAACTATGGCTACACCTTC.

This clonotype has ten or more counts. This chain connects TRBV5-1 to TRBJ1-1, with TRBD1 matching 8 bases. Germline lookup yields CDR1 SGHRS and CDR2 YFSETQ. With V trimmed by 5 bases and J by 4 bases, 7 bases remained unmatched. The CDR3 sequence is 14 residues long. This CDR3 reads CASSQVGTGTEAFF. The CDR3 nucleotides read TGCGCCAGCAGTCAAGTTGGGACAGGCACTGAAGCTTTCTTT.

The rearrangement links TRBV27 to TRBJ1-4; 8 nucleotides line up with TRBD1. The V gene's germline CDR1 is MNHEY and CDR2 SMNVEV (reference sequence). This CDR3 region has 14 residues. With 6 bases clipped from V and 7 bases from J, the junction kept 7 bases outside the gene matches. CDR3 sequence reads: CASRGTGFGEKLFF. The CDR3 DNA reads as TGTGCCAGCAGGGGGACAGGTTTTGGTGAAAAACTGTTTTTT.

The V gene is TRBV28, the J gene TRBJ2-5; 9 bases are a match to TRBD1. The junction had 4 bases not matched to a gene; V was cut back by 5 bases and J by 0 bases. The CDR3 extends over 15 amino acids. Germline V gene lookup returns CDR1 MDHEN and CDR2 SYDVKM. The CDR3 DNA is TGTGCCAGCAGTAACCGGGACAGGGACCAAGAGACCCAGTACTTC. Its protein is CASSNRDRDQETQYF.

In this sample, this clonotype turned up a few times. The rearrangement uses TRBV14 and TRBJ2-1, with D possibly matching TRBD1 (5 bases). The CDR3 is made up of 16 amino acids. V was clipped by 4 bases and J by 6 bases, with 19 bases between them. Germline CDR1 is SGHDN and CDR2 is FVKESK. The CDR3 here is CASSPFRADKGNEQFF. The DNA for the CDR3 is TGTGCCAGCAGCCCATTCAGGGCAGACAAGGGCAATGAGCAGTTCTTC. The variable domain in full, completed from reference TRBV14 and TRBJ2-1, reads EAGVTQFPSHSVIEKGQTVTLRCDPISGHDNLYWYRRVMGKEIKFLLHFVKESKQDESGMPNNRFLAERTGGTYSTLKVQPAELEDSGVYFCASSPFRADKGNEQFFGPGTRLTVL.

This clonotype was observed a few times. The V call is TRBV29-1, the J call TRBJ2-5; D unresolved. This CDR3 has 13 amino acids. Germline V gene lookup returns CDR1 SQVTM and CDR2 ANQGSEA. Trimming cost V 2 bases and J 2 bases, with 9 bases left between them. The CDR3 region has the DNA TGCAGCGTTGAACACCAGCAGCAAGAGACCCAGTACTTC. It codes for CSVEHQQQETQYF.

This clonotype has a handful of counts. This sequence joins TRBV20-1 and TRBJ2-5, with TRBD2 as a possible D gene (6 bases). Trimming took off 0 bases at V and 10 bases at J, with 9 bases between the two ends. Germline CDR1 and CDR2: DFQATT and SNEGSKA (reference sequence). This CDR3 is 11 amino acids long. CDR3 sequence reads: CSARDFGGQYF. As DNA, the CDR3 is TGCAGTGCTAGAGATTTCGGGGGCCAGTACTTC.

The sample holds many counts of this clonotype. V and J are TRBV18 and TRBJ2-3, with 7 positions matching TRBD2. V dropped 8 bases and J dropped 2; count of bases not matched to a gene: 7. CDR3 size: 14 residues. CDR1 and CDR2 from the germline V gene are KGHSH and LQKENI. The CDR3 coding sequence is TGTGCCAGCCGTATGCGGGGGAACACAGATACGCAGTATTTT. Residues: CASRMRGNTDTQYF.

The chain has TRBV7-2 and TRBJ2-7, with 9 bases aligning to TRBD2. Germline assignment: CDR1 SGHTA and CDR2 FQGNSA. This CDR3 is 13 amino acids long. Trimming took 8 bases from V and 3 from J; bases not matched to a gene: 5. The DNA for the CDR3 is TGTGCCAGCGCGGGGGGGCCACTCTACGAGCAGTACTTC. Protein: CASAGGPLYEQYF.

CDR3 residues: CASSGLALSGANVLTF. DNA of the CDR3: TGTGCCAGCAGTGGACTAGCCCTCTCTGGGGCCAACGTCCTGACTTTC. V is TRBV2 and J is TRBJ2-6, with 7 positions matching TRBD2. CDR1 is SNHLY, CDR2 FYNNEI, per germline. The V gene end was trimmed by 4 bases and the J gene end by 0 bases; junction bases not matched to a gene: 3. The CDR3 covers 16 residues.

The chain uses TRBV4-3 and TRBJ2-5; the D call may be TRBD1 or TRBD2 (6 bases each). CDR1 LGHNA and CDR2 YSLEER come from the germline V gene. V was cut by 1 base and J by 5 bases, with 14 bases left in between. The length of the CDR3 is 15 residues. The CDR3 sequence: CASSQGTGAGETQYF. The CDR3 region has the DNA TGCGCCAGCAGCCAAGGCACGGGGGCTGGGGAGACCCAGTACTTC.

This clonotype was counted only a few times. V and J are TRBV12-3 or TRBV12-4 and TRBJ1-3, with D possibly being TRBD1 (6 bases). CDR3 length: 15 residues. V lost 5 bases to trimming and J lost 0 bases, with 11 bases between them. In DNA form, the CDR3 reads TGTGCCAGCAGTCCTACAGGGACCTCTGGAAACACCATATATTTT. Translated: CASSPTGTSGNTIYF.

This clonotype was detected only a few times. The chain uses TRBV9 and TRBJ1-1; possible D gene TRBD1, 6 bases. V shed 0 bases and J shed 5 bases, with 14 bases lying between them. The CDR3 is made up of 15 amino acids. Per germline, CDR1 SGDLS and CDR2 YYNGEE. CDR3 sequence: CASSVADRMGTEAFF. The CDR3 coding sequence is TGTGCCAGCAGCGTAGCCGACAGGATGGGGACTGAAGCTTTCTTT. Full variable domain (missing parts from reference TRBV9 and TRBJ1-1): DSGVTQTPKHLITATGQRVTLRCSPRSGDLSVYWYQQSLDQGLQFLIQYYNGEERAKGNILERFSAQQFPDLHSELNLSSLELGDSALYFCASSVADRMGTEAFFGQGTRLTVV.

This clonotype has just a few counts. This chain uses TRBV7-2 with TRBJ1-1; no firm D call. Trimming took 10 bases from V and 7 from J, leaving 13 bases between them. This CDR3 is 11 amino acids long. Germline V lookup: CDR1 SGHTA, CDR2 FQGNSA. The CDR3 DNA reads TGTGCCACCGGCACCCGGATTGAAGCTTTCTTT. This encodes CATGTRIEAFF.

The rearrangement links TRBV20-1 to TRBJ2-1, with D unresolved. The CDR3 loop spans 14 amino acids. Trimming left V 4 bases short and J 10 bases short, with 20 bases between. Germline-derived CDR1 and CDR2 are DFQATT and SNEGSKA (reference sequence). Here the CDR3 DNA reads TGCAGTGCTATCCCCCCCGGCTTGGGCCGAGAGCAGTTCTTC. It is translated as CSAIPPGLGREQFF.

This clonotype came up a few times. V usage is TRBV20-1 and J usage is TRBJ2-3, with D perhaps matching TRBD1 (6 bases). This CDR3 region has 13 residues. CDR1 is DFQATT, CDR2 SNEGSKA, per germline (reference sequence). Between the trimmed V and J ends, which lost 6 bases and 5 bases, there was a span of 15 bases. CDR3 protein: CSATTGRRDTQYF. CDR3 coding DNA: TGCAGTGCGACAACAGGGCGTCGAGATACGCAGTATTTT.

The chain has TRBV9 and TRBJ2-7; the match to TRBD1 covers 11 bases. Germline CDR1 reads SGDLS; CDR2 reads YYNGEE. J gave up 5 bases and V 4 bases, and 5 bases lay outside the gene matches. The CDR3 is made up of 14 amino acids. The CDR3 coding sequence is TGTGCCAGCAGCCTGGCGGGACAGGGGGACGAGCAGTACTTC. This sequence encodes CASSLAGQGDEQYF. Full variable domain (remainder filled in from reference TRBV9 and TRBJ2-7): DSGVTQTPKHLITATGQRVTLRCSPRSGDLSVYWYQQSLDQGLQFLIQYYNGEERAKGNILERFSAQQFPDLHSELNLSSLELGDSALYFCASSLAGQGDEQYFGPGTRLTVT.

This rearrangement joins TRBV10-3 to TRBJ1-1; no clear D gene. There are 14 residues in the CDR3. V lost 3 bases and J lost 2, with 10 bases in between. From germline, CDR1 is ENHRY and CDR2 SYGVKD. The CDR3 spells CAISEGRSNTEAFF. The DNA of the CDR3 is TGTGCCATCAGTGAAGGCAGGAGCAACACTGAAGCTTTCTTT.

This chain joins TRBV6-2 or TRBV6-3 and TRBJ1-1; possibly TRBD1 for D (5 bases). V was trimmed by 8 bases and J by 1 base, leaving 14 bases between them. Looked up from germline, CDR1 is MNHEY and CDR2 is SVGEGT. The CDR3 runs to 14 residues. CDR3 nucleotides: TGTGCCAGCGTTCGGGGCCAAAAGAACACTGAAGCTTTCTTT. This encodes CASVRGQKNTEAFF.

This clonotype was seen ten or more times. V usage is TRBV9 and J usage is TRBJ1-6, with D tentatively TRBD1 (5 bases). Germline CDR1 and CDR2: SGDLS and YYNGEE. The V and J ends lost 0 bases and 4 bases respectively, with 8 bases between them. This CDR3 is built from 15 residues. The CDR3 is CASSVDTGYNSPLHF. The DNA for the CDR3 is TGTGCCAGCAGCGTAGATACAGGATATAATTCACCCCTCCACTTT.

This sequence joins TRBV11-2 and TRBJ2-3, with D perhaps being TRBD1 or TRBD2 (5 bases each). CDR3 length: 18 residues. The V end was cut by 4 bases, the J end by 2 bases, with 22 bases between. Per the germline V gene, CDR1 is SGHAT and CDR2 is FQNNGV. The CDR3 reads CASSWKLGRVTFTDTQYF. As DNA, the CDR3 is TGTGCCAGCAGCTGGAAACTGGGACGGGTTACCTTCACAGATACGCAGTATTTT. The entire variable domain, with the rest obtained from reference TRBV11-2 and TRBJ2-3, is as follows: EAGVAQSPRYKIIEKRQSVAFWCNPISGHATLYWYQQILGQGPKLLIQFQNNGVVDDSQLPKDRFSAERLKGVDSTLKIQPAKLEDSAVYLCASSWKLGRVTFTDTQYFGPGTRLTVL.

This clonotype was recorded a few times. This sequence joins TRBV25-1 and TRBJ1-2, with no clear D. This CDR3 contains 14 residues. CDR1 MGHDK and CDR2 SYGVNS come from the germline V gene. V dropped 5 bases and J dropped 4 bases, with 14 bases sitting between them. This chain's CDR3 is CASSRRDLSYGYTF. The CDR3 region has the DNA TGTGCCAGCAGTCGGAGGGATCTTTCCTATGGCTACACCTTC.

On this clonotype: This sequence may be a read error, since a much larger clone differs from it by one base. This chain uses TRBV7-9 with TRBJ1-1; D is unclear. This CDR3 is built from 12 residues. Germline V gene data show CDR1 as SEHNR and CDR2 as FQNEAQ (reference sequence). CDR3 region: CAGSSLGTEAFF. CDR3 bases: TGTGCCGGCAGCTCCTTGGGCACTGAAGCTTTCTTT.